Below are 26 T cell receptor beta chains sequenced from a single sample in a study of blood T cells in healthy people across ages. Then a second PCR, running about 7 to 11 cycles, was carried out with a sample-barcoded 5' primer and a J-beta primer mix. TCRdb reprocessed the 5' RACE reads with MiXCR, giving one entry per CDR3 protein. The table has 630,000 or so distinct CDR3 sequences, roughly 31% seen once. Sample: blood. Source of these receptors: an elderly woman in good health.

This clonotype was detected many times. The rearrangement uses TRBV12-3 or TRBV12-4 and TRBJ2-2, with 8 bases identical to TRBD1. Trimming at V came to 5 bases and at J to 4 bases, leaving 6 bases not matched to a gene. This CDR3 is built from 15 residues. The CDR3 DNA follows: TGTGCCAGCAGTCGATCCGGGACAGGCACCGGGGAGCTGTTTTTT. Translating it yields CASSRSGTGTGELFF.

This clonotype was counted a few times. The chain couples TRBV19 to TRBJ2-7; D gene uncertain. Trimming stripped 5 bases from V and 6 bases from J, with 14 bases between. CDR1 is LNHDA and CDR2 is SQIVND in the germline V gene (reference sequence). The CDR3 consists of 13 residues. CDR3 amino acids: CASSFAGISEQYF. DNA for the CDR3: TGTGCCAGTAGTTTCGCTGGGATTTCCGAGCAGTACTTC.

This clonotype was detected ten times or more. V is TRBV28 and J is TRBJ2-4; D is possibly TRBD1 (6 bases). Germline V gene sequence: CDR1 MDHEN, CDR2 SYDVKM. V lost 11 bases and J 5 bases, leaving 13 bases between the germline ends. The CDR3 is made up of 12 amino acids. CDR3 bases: TGTGCCCGCCGGGACATTCAAAACATTCAGTACTTC. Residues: CARRDIQNIQYF.

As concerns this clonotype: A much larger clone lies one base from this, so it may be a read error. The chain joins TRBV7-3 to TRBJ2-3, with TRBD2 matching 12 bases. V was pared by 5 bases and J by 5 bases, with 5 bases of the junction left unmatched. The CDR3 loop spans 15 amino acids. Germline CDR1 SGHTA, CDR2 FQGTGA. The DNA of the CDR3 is TGTGCCAGCAGCCCACTAGCGGGGGGAGGAGATACGCAGTATTTT. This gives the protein CASSPLAGGGDTQYF.

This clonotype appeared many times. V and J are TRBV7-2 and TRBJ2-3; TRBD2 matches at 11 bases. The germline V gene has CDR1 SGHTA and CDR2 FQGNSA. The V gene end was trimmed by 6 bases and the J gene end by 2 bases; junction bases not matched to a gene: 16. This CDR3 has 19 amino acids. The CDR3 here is CASRPPPSTSGGPTDTQYF. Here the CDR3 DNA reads TGTGCCAGCAGACCGCCCCCGAGTACTAGCGGGGGCCCCACAGATACGCAGTATTTT. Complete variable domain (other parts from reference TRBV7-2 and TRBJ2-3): GAGVSQSPSNKVTEKGKDVELRCDPISGHTALYWYRQSLGQGLEFLIYFQGNSAPDKSGLPSDRFSAERTGGSVSTLTIQRTQQEDSAVYLCASRPPPSTSGGPTDTQYFGPGTRLTVL.

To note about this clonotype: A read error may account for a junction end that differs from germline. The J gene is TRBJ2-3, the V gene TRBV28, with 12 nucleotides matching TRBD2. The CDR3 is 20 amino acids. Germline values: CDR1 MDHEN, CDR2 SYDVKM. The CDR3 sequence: CASSSQFLAGLAGSTGTQYF. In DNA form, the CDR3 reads TGTGCCAGCAGTTCTCAGTTTCTTGCGGGACTAGCGGGTAGCACAGGTACGCAGTATTTT.

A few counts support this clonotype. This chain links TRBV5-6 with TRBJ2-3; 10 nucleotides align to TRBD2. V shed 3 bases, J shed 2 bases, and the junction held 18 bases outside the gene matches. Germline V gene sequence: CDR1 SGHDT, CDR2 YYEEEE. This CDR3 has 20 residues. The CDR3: CASSWGPWERGGLITDTQYF. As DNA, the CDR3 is TGTGCCAGCAGCTGGGGCCCCTGGGAGCGGGGGGGCCTCATCACAGATACGCAGTATTTT.

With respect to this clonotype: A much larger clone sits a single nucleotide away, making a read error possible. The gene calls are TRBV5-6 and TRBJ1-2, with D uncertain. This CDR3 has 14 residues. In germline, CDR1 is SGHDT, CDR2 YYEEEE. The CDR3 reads CVSSSPGMNYGYTF. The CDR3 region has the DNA TGTGTCAGCAGCTCCCCCGGGATGAACTATGGCTACACCTTC.

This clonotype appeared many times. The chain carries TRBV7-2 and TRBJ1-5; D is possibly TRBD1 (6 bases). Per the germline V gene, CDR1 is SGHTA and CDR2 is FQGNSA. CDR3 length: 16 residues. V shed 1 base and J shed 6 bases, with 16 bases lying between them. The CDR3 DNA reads TGTGCCAGCAGCTTAGGAGGACAGTTGCAGGGTCAGCCCCAGCATTTT. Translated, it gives CASSLGGQLQGQPQHF. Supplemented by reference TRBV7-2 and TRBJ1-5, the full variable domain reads GAGVSQSPSNKVTEKGKDVELRCDPISGHTALYWYRQSLGQGLEFLIYFQGNSAPDKSGLPSDRFSAERTGGSVSTLTIQRTQQEDSAVYLCASSLGGQLQGQPQHFGDGTRLSIL.

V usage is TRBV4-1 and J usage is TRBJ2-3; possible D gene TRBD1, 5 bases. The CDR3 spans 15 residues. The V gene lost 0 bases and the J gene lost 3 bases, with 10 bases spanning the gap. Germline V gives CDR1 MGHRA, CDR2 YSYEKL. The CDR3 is CASSQDPTVTDTQYF. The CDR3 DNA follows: TGCGCCAGCAGCCAAGATCCGACAGTGACAGATACGCAGTATTTT.

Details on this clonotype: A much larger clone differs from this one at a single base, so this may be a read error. CDR3 sequence (DNA): TGTGCCAGCAGCCTCCCGGGGGCTATAGATACGCAGGATTTT. Translating gives CASSLPGAIDTQDF. V and J are TRBV6-2 or TRBV6-3 and TRBJ2-3; D may match TRBD1 or TRBD2 (6 bases each). Germline V gives CDR1 MNHEY, CDR2 SVGEGT. The CDR3 extends over 14 amino acids.

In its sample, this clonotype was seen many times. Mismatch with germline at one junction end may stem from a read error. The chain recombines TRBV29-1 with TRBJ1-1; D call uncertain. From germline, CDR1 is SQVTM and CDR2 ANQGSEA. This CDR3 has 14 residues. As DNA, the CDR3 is TGCAGCGTTAAAGACTGGTCGGGGAACACTGAAGCTTTCTTT. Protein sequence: CSVKDWSGNTEAFF.

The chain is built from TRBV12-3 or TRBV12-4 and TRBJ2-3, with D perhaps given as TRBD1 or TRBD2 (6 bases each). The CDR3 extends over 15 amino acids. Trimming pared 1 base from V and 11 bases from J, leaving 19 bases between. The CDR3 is CASSLGGARADVQYF. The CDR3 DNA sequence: TGTGCCAGCAGTTTAGGGGGGGCACGGGCAGATGTGCAGTATTTT.

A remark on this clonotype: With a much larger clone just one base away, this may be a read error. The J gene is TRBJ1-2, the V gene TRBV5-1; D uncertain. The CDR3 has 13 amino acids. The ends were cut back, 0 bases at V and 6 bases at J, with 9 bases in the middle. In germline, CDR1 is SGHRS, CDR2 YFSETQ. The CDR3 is CASSLVGNNGYTF. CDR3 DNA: TGCGCCAGCAGCTTGGTAGGGAACAATGGCTACACCTTC.

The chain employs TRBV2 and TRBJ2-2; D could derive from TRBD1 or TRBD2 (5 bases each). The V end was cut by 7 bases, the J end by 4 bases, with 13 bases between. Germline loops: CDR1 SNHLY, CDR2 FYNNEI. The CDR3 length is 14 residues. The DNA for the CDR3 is TGTGCCAGCAACGTTATGAGGGGCACCGGGGAGCTGTTTTTT. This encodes CASNVMRGTGELFF.

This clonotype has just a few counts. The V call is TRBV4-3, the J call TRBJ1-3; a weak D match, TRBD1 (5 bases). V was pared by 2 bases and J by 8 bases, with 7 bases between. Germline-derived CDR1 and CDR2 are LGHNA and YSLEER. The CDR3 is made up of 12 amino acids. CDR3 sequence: CASSQTQDTIYF. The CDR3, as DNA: TGCGCCAGCAGCCAAACACAGGACACCATATATTTT.

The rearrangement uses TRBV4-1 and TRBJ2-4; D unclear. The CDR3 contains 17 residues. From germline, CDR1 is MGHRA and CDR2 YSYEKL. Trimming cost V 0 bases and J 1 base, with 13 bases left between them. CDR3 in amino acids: CASSQDLAIGAKNIQYF. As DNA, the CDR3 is TGCGCCAGCAGCCAAGATCTGGCCATCGGGGCCAAAAACATTCAGTACTTC.

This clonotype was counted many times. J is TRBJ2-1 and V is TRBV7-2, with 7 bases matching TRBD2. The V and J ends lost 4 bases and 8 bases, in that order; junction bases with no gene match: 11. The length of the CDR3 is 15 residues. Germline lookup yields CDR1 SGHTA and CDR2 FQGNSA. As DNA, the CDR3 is TGTGCCAGCAGCTCACTAGCGACAGTTGTAGATGAGCAGTTCTTC. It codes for CASSSLATVVDEQFF.

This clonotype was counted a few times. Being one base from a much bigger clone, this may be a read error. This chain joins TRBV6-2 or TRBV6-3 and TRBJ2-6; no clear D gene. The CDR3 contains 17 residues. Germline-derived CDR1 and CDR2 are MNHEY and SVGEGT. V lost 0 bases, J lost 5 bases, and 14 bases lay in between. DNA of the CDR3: TGTGCCAGCAGTTACTCGAGGACGAGAGGTTGGGCCAACGTCCTGACTTTC. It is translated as CASSYSRTRGWANVLTF.

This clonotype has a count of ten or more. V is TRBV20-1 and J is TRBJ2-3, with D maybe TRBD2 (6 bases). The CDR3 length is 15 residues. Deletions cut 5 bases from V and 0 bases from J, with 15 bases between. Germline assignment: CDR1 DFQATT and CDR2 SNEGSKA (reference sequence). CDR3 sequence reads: CSAGRSGASTDTQYF. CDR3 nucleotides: TGCAGTGCTGGGCGTAGCGGAGCTAGCACAGATACGCAGTATTTT.

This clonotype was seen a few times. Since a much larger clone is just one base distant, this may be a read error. The CDR3 DNA sequence: TGTGCCAGCAGCTCGGACAGGGTAAATGAGCAGTACTTC. As protein: CASSSDRVNEQYF. The chain joins TRBV11-2 to TRBJ2-5, with 8 nucleotides matching TRBD1. The CDR3 totals 13 residues. V lost 4 bases, J lost 11 bases, and 9 bases stayed unmatched. Germline CDR1 reads SGHAT; CDR2 reads FQNNGV.

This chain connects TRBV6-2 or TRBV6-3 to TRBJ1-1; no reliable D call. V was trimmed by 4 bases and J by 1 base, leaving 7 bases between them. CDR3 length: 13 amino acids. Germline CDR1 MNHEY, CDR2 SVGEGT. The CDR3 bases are TGTGCCAGCAGTTGGAAGGGGAACACTGAAGCTTTCTTT. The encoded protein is CASSWKGNTEAFF.

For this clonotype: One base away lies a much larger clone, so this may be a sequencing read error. The CDR3 spells CSARALAGRDAQYF. CDR3 bases: TGCAGTGCTAGAGCACTAGCGGGGAGGGATGCGCAGTATTTT. The chain uses TRBV20-1 and TRBJ2-3; 10 bases fit TRBD2. Trimming took 1 base from V and 10 from J; bases not matched to a gene: 8. CDR1 and CDR2 (germline): DFQATT, SNEGSKA (reference sequence). This CDR3 comprises 14 residues.

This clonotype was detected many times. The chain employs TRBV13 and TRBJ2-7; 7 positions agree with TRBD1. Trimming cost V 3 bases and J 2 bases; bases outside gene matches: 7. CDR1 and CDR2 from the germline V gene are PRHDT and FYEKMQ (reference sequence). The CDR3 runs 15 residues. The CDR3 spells CASSFGTGDTYEQYF. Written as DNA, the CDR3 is TGTGCCAGCAGCTTTGGAACAGGGGATACCTACGAGCAGTACTTC.

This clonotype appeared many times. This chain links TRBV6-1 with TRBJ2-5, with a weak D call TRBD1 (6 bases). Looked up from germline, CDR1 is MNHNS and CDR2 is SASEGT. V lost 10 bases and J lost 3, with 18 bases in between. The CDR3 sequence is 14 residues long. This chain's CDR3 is CATSGQGTKETQYF. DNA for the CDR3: TGTGCCACTTCAGGTCAGGGGACGAAAGAGACCCAGTACTTC.

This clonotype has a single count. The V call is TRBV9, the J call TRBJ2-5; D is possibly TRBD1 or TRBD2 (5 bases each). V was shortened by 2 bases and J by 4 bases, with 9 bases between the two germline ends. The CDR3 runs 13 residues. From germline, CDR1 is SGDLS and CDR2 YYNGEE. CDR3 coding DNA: TGTGCCAGCAGCGTTCGGGGCCTAGAGACCCAGTACTTC. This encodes CASSVRGLETQYF.